This T cell receptor (beta chain) was documented in a study of cytomegalovirus exposure and HLA in healthy donors. General study points: Cytomegalovirus-associated TCR beta chains were listed, numbering around 150. HLA allele associations emerged for about 18,000 TCR beta sequences in a later analysis, at 0.05 false discovery rate. Prediction of most subjects' HLA-A and HLA-B alleles by TCR beta sequences was reportedly accurate.

With 60 Vbeta and 13 Jbeta primers, the PCR was carried out. Produced via immunoSEQ multiplex PCR; TCRdb's table is partial and in-frame only. The table has some 91,000 clones, around 77% seen once. V was pared by 4 bases and J by 2 bases, with 6 bases of the junction left unmatched. This CDR3 is 15 amino acids long. Germline V gives CDR1 SGHRS, CDR2 YFSETQ. For this clone: No antigen is known for it.

Specimen: PBMCs. This clonotype was sampled from a man aged 35 to 55 in good health and CMV-seronegative. The genes are TRBV5-1 and TRBJ2-7; TRBD1 matches 10 bases. The CDR3 here is CASSEDRGGTYEQYF. As DNA, the CDR3 is TGCGCCAGCAGCGAGGACAGGGGGGGGACCTACGAGCAGTACTTC.